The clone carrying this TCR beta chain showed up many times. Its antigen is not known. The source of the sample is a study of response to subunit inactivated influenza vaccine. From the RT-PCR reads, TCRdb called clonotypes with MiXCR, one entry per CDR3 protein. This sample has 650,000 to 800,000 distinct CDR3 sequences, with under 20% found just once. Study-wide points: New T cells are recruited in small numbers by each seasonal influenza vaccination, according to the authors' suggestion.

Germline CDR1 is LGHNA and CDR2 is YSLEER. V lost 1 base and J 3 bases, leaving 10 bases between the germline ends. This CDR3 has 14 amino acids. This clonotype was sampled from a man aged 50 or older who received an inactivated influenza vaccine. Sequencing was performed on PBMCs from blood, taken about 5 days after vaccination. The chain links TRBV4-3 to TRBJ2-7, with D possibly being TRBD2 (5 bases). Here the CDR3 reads CASSQVGGDYEQYF. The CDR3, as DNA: TGCGCCAGCAGCCAAGTTGGAGGAGACTACGAGCAGTACTTC.